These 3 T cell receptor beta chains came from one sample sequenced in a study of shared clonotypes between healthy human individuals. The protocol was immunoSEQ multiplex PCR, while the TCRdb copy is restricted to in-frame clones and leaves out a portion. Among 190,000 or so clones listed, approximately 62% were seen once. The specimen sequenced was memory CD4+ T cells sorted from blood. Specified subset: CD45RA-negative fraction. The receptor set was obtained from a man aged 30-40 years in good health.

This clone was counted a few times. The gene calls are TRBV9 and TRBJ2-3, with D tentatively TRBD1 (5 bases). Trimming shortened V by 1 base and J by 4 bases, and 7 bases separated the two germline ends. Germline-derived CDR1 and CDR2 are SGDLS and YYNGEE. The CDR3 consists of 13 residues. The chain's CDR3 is CASSVQGSDTQYF. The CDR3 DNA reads TGTGCCAGCAGCGTACAGGGTTCAGATACGCAGTATTTT.

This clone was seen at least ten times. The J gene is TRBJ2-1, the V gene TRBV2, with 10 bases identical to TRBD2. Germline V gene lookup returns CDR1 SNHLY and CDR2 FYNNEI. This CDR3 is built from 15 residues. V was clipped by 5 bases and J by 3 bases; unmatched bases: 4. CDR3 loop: CASSSLAGDYNEQFF. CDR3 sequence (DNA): TGTGCCAGCAGTAGCCTAGCGGGAGACTACAATGAGCAGTTCTTC.

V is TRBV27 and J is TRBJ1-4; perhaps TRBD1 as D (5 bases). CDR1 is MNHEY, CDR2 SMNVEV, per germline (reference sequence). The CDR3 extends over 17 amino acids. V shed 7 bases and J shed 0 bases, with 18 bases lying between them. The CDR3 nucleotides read TGTGCCAGCACCCCAGTCGGGCAGGGCGCAACTAATGAAAAACTGTTTTTT. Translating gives CASTPVGQGATNEKLFF.